This T cell receptor beta chain derives from a study of blood T cell repertoires in COVID-19 (TCRdb year 2020). For the wider study: Samples from collaborators originated in the United States, Italy and Spain and spanned both the acute and convalescent phases of COVID-19. The repertoires were made available in a free public database intended to serve as a resource for research on the immune response to SARS-CoV-2. Samples came from the ongoing ImmuneRACE study (first 160 participants) plus 1,254 subjects from 6 global collaborators. Deeply sampled blood TCRbeta repertoires from subjects exposed to, actively infected with, or recovered from COVID-19 were included in the dataset. Sample metadata almost always included a de-identified subject ID, COVID-19 status, age in years and sex. Where available, HLA class I and class II types were obtained from metadata supplied by the sample provider rather than from assay-based typing. The material from the prospective study consisted of cDNA or gDNA derived from T cells, B-cell-depleted T cells, or PBMCs. The full study reports these points: The amount of clinical and demographic metadata varied by source and participant and was provided uncurated.

Worth noting for this clone: Its antigen is currently not known. No much larger clonotype is one base removed from it; base qualities were not supplied.

The immunoSEQ Assay, a bias-controlled multiplex PCR, was used to amplify TCRbeta CDR3 regions from genomic DNA. Per the original workflow: The number of nucleated cells in each sample was estimated by amplification of reference gene primers within the assay. To quantify the absolute abundance of each unique TCRbeta CDR3 rearrangement, sequence reads were collapsed and filtered. For each sample, productive Simpson clonality was calculated as the square root of Simpson's diversity index across productive rearrangements. TCRdb's version of the immuneACCESS table is confined to in-frame rearrangements and falls short of the full clone set. An unresolved V gene accounts for under half of the shortfall where checked; the remainder is of unknown origin. V and J calls plus clone size are reproduced from that table; the DNA served to infer D and trimming. The sample yields about 170,000 clones; roughly nine tenths were counted once. Of the sample, 20% to 30% falls within the top ten clones.

Collaborating institutions collected whole blood in K2EDTA tubes following their own protocols. Collaborator samples were shipped for TCRbeta analysis as frozen whole blood, isolated PBMCs, or DNA extracted from either sample type. The sequencing input was peripheral blood. The sequence derives from a man aged 55 to 70 with acute or convalescent COVID-19.

The CDR3 is CASSFMNTEAFF. The sequenced DNA is TGTGCCAGCAGCTTCATGAACACTGAAGCTTTCTTT. The chain joins TRBV11-1 to TRBJ1-1; no D segment can be confidently identified. Trimming takes 3 bases from V and 0 bases from J, and the germline ends sit 2 bases apart. The CDR3 numbers 12 residues from cysteine through phenylalanine. The entry retains the CDR3 DNA only, 36 bases that are in frame from base 1. CDR1 and CDR2 are drawn from the germline V gene (reference sequence): SGHAT, FQDESV.